The text below deals with one T cell receptor (beta chain). This entry belongs to a study of response to subunit inactivated influenza vaccine. One entry per CDR3 protein results from TCRdb running MiXCR on the RT-PCR reads. The sample yields 180,000 or so distinct CDR3 sequences, 10% to 15% seen once. CDR1 is SGHTA, CDR2 FQGTGA, per germline. This CDR3 has 15 residues. V was pared by 6 bases and J by 4 bases, with 16 bases between. These same records also appear under a second study, on T cells expressing NK-cell markers. That study adds: cDNA encoding TCR beta was synthesized via 5'RACE template switching incorporating UMIs. The authors applied an anti-gamma-delta TCR antibody in several experiments, and it restricted sorting to alpha-beta TCR T cells.

This TCR came from a man between 45 and 60 years old who received an inactivated influenza vaccine. Specimen: CD8+ T cells sorted from PBMCs, collected 11 to 12 days after vaccination. The chain couples TRBV7-3 to TRBJ2-1; D is perhaps TRBD1 (6 bases). CDR3 protein: CASSQGLSYYNEQFF. The CDR3, as DNA: TGTGCCAGCAGTCAGGGGCTTTCTTATTACAATGAGCAGTTCTTC.